Shown below are 2 T cell receptor beta chains from a single sample sequenced in a study of a mutant IDH1 vaccine in newly diagnosed glioma. Which antigens these TCRs recognize remains unknown. Sample time point: week 35, safety follow-up. The study gave 300 ug of mutant IDH1 20-mer peptide per vaccine dose, with topical imiquimod. The table came from immunoSEQ multiplex PCR; TCRdb's copy has only in-frame clones and leaves some out. The sample consists of under 50,000 clones, 85% to 90% of them appearing once. Sequencing was performed on PBMCs, taken from a glioma patient whose treatment included an IDH1 peptide vaccine. These receptor sequences come from a woman in her thirties or forties with glioma.

A single count supports this clone. The chain carries TRBV18 and TRBJ2-5; no firm D call. Trimming cost V 3 bases and J 2 bases, with 13 bases left between them. The CDR3 is made up of 15 amino acids. Germline CDR1 reads KGHSH; CDR2 reads LQKENI. CDR3 coding DNA: TGTGCCAGCTCACCGGTTGTCCAGGCACAAGAGACCCAGTACTTC. Protein sequence: CASSPVVQAQETQYF.

This chain connects TRBV18 to TRBJ1-2; D is perhaps TRBD1 (5 bases). Germline V gene lookup returns CDR1 KGHSH and CDR2 LQKENI. The CDR3 is 14 amino acids. Trimming pared 6 bases from V and 6 bases from J, leaving 17 bases between. The CDR3 DNA sequence: TGTGCCAGCTCGGCGAGAGGGACCCTCGATGGCTACACCTTC. The encoded protein is CASSARGTLDGYTF.